A single sample gave rise to the 25 T cell receptor beta chains below, sequenced in a study of blood T cell repertoires in COVID-19. The data were produced by immunoSEQ multiplex PCR, yet TCRdb's version contains in-frame clones alone and is incomplete. The sample records roughly 150,000 clones, about four fifths being singletons. The sequencing sample was made of peripheral blood. Receptors were obtained from a woman aged 80 or over with COVID-19, enrolled during active disease.

J is TRBJ2-1 and V is TRBV18; 7 bases map to TRBD1. CDR1 and CDR2 (germline): KGHSH, LQKENI. With 6 bases clipped from V and 8 bases from J, the junction kept 7 bases outside the gene matches. This CDR3 contains 13 residues. This CDR3 is CASSSRQGDEQFF. In DNA form, the CDR3 reads TGTGCCAGCTCGTCACGACAGGGCGATGAGCAGTTCTTC.

The rearrangement joins TRBV12-5 to TRBJ2-3; D uncertain. CDR3 length: 17 amino acids. V was trimmed by 1 base and J by 0 bases, leaving 14 bases between them. The germline gives CDR1 LGHNT, CDR2 FRNRAP. In DNA form, the CDR3 reads TGTGCTAGTGGTTTGGGTCAGAGGCCCCCTAGCACAGATACGCAGTATTTT. Translating it yields CASGLGQRPPSTDTQYF.

The genes are TRBV5-5 and TRBJ2-3, with 7 nucleotides matching TRBD1. The CDR3 extends over 16 amino acids. Per germline, CDR1 SGHKS and CDR2 YYEKEE (reference sequence). Trimming took 2 bases from V and 4 from J; bases not matched to a gene: 10. The CDR3 here is CASSFGQAPESDTQYF. In nucleotides, the CDR3 is TGTGCCAGCAGCTTTGGACAGGCACCAGAATCAGATACGCAGTATTTT.

V is TRBV3-1 (or the pseudogene TRBV3-2) and J is TRBJ2-7; D not resolved. Between the trimmed V and J ends, which lost 0 bases and 0 bases, there was a span of 9 bases. The germline V gene has CDR1 LGHDT and CDR2 YNNKEL (reference sequence). The CDR3 consists of 15 residues. The CDR3 here is CASSQDWQFSYEQYF. CDR3 bases: TGTGCCAGCAGCCAAGACTGGCAGTTCTCCTACGAGCAGTACTTC.

The rearrangement links TRBV18 to TRBJ1-5; maybe TRBD1 (5 bases). Trimming pared 3 bases from V and 3 bases from J, leaving 9 bases between. Per germline, CDR1 KGHSH and CDR2 LQKENI. The CDR3 has 14 residues. Here the CDR3 DNA reads TGTGCCAGCTCACCGGGGCAGCCCAATCAGCCCCAGCATTTT. Its protein is CASSPGQPNQPQHF.

The chain uses TRBV20-1 and TRBJ1-2; D is possibly TRBD1 (5 bases). V shed 3 bases and J shed 3 bases, with 5 bases lying between them. Germline CDR1 and CDR2: DFQATT and SNEGSKA (reference sequence). The CDR3 sequence is 11 residues long. The CDR3 DNA is TGCAGTGCTAGCAGGGACTATGGCTACACCTTC. Amino acids: CSASRDYGYTF.

This clone was observed once. This sample includes further DNA sequences coding for the same CDR3. This chain uses TRBV28 with TRBJ2-7, with 9 bases identical to TRBD1. This CDR3 comprises 15 residues. Germline CDR1 and CDR2: MDHEN and SYDVKM. Unmatched junction bases numbered 8, after V lost 6 bases and J lost 2 bases. The CDR3 DNA sequence: TGTGCCAGCAGCACACCGGGACAGGGAACCTACGAGCAGTACTTC. It specifies CASSTPGQGTYEQYF.

The V call is TRBV11-2, the J call TRBJ1-1; D remains ambiguous. V was pared by 5 bases and J by 4 bases, with 14 bases between. The CDR3 has 14 amino acids. Germline V lookup: CDR1 SGHAT, CDR2 FQNNGV. CDR3 sequence reads: CASSASWRGTEAFF. DNA of the CDR3: TGTGCCAGCAGCGCCAGTTGGCGAGGCACTGAAGCTTTCTTT.

The V call is TRBV28, the J call TRBJ1-6; D not resolved. This CDR3 spans 12 amino acids. Trimming took off 2 bases at V and 8 bases at J, with 4 bases between the two ends. Germline values: CDR1 MDHEN, CDR2 SYDVKM. CDR3 residues: CASSLVDSPLHF. The DNA of the CDR3 is TGTGCCAGCAGTTTAGTAGATTCACCCCTCCACTTT.

The V and J genes are TRBV2 and TRBJ2-3, with 13 bases that match TRBD2. Germline CDR1 and CDR2: SNHLY and FYNNEI. This CDR3 contains 16 residues. V trimming: 5 bases; J trimming: 1 base; junction bases outside the gene matches: 3. The CDR3, as DNA: TGTGCCAGCAGTATCGGGACTAGCGGGGGCACAGATACGCAGTATTTT. Its protein product is CASSIGTSGGTDTQYF.

The chain combines TRBV5-6 with TRBJ1-5; a possible D gene is TRBD1 (6 bases). CDR1 and CDR2 from the germline V gene are SGHDT and YYEEEE. The CDR3 is 14 residues long. V shed 2 bases and J shed 3 bases, with 9 bases lying between them. CDR3 sequence (DNA): TGTGCCAGCAGCTTAGACAGGCACAATCAGCCCCAGCATTTT. Translating gives CASSLDRHNQPQHF.

This clone was observed a single time. The chain couples TRBV7-2 to TRBJ1-1; tentative D call: TRBD1 (5 bases). Looked up from germline, CDR1 is SGHTA and CDR2 is FQGNSA. Trimming removed 1 base from V and 7 bases from J, with 10 bases in between. This CDR3 spans 13 amino acids. This chain's CDR3 is CASSLERGGEAFF. DNA of the CDR3: TGTGCCAGCAGCTTAGAAAGGGGAGGTGAAGCTTTCTTT.

The DNA of the CDR3 is TGTGCCAGCACCCCAGATTCATCGTTTTCACCCCTCCACTTT. Amino acids: CASTPDSSFSPLHF. This chain uses TRBV7-9 with TRBJ1-6, with unresolved D. This CDR3 has 14 residues. V dropped 7 bases and J dropped 9 bases, with 16 bases sitting between them. CDR1 and CDR2 (germline): SEHNR, FQNEAQ (reference sequence).

In DNA form, the CDR3 reads TGTGCCAGCTCACCCGCCTACGAGCAGTACTTC. It codes for CASSPAYEQYF. V usage is TRBV18 and J usage is TRBJ2-7; no clear D. CDR3 length equals 11 residues. V dropped 3 bases and J dropped 2 bases, with 2 bases sitting between them. Germline-derived CDR1 and CDR2 are KGHSH and LQKENI.

This chain connects TRBV7-3 to TRBJ2-1, with D perhaps TRBD2 (5 bases). Trimming left V 5 bases short and J 4 bases short, with 9 bases between. The CDR3 is 13 residues long. Germline V gives CDR1 SGHTA, CDR2 FQGTGA. The CDR3 loop is CASSPGFYNEQFF. The CDR3, as DNA: TGTGCCAGCAGCCCGGGATTTTACAATGAGCAGTTCTTC.

The chain employs TRBV19 and TRBJ1-1; 9 bases line up with TRBD1. CDR3 length: 14 amino acids. With 3 bases clipped from V and 5 bases from J, the junction kept 4 bases outside the gene matches. Germline V gene sequence: CDR1 LNHDA, CDR2 SQIVND (reference sequence). CDR3 sequence (DNA): TGTGCCAGTAGTATGACAGGGGGTTCGACTGAAGCTTTCTTT. This gives the protein CASSMTGGSTEAFF. The complete variable domain, with remaining parts taken from reference TRBV19 and TRBJ1-1, reads DGGITQSPKYLFRKEGQNVTLSCEQNLNHDAMYWYRQDPGQGLRLIYYSQIVNDFQKGDIAEGYSVSREKKESFPLTVTSAQKNPTAFYLCASSMTGGSTEAFFGQGTRLTVV.

This clone was picked up a small number of times. Distinct nucleotide sequences in the sample also encode this CDR3. The V call is TRBV30, the J call TRBJ2-1; D might be TRBD2 (6 bases). With 4 bases removed from V and 4 bases from J, the gap between germline ends came to 11 bases. The CDR3 consists of 13 residues. The germline V gene has CDR1 GTSNPN and CDR2 SVGIG (reference sequence). The CDR3: CAWTRGSYNEQFF. In nucleotides, the CDR3 is TGTGCCTGGACCCGGGGGAGTTACAATGAGCAGTTCTTC.

The V call is TRBV11-2, the J call TRBJ1-1; 8 positions agree with TRBD1. CDR1 SGHAT and CDR2 FQNNGV come from the germline V gene. The J segment lost 1 base and the V segment lost 6 bases, leaving 7 bases of the junction unmatched. The CDR3 loop spans 15 amino acids. The CDR3 is CASRRPGTGNTEAFF. DNA of the CDR3: TGTGCCAGCAGACGCCCCGGGACAGGGAACACTGAAGCTTTCTTT.

V gene TRBV11-2 combines with J gene TRBJ1-1, with D perhaps TRBD1 (5 bases). This CDR3 spans 15 amino acids. Deletions cut 1 base from V and 3 bases from J, with 12 bases between. Germline V gives CDR1 SGHAT, CDR2 FQNNGV. The CDR3 DNA follows: TGTGCCAGCAGCTTAGGGGGCGGGAGTTACACTGAAGCTTTCTTT. Amino acids: CASSLGGGSYTEAFF.

The J gene is TRBJ1-1, the V gene TRBV11-2; 9 bases are shared with TRBD1. CDR1 is SGHAT, CDR2 FQNNGV, per germline. J gave up 5 bases and V 8 bases, and 9 bases lay outside the gene matches. The CDR3 consists of 14 residues. As DNA, the CDR3 is TGTGCCAGCGTGGACAGGGGTCGAGGTACTGAAGCTTTCTTT. It specifies CASVDRGRGTEAFF.

The chain recombines TRBV28 with TRBJ1-3; a weak D match, TRBD1 (5 bases). Germline loops: CDR1 MDHEN, CDR2 SYDVKM. V lost 5 bases and J 4 bases, leaving 9 bases between the germline ends. The CDR3 runs to 13 residues. CDR3 residues: CASSPGIGNTIYF. Here the CDR3 DNA reads TGTGCCAGCAGTCCAGGGATAGGAAACACCATATATTTT.

This chain links TRBV6-2 or TRBV6-3 with TRBJ2-7; a possible D gene is TRBD2 (5 bases). The CDR3 is 16 amino acids. The ends were cut back, 2 bases at V and 0 bases at J, with 14 bases in the middle. Looked up from germline, CDR1 is MNHEY and CDR2 is SVGEGT. CDR3 bases: TGTGCCAGCAGTTACGCCCCCAAGCGGCCCTCCTACGAGCAGTACTTC. This codes for CASSYAPKRPSYEQYF.

This chain uses TRBV5-4 with TRBJ2-5, with a tentative D call TRBD2 (7 bases). Trimming removed 6 bases at V and 2 bases at J, with 17 bases between. CDR3 size: 15 residues. Per the germline V gene, CDR1 is SGHNT and CDR2 is YYREEE (reference sequence). Here the CDR3 reads CASTDRGAPQETQYF. The CDR3 region has the DNA TGTGCCAGCACCGACCGGGGGGCTCCACAAGAGACCCAGTACTTC.

This rearrangement joins TRBV27 to TRBJ2-1; 10 bases line up with TRBD2. The CDR3 is made up of 16 amino acids. Germline V lookup: CDR1 MNHEY, CDR2 SMNVEV (reference sequence). The ends lost 5 bases at V and 3 bases at J; junction bases unmatched: 7. CDR3 nucleotides: TGTGCCAGCAGTCCCCGGGGGACTAGCGACTACAATGAGCAGTTCTTC. This codes for CASSPRGTSDYNEQFF.

The genes are TRBV18 and TRBJ1-1; TRBD1 matches at 8 bases. The CDR3 contains 16 residues. The V and J ends lost 2 bases and 5 bases, in that order; junction bases with no gene match: 10. CDR1 is KGHSH and CDR2 is LQKENI in the germline V gene. The CDR3 coding sequence is TGTGCCAGCTCACCATTTGAGCAGGGGGCTGGAACTGAAGCTTTCTTT. Its protein is CASSPFEQGAGTEAFF.